The subject of this entry is one T cell receptor (beta chain). The CDR3 runs to 14 residues. The V segment lost 2 bases and the J segment 2 bases; nucleotides outside the gene matches: 2. Germline lookup yields CDR1 MNHNS and CDR2 SASEGT. The sample belongs to a study of OX40 agonist ivuxolimab in advanced cancers. The protocol was immunoSEQ multiplex PCR, while the TCRdb copy is restricted to in-frame clones and leaves out a portion. The sample lists 80,000 to 100,000 clones; 90% to 95% were seen once. This rearrangement joins TRBV6-1 to TRBJ2-5; TRBD1 matches 7 bases. This sequence was found in an adult with an advanced solid tumor such as melanoma, head and neck, liver or kidney cancer. Sequencing was performed on CD4+ or CD8+ T cells sorted from blood, taken in a trial of the OX40 agonist ivuxolimab. The CDR3 here is CASSEPGQQETQYF. Here the CDR3 DNA reads TGTGCCAGCAGTGAACCGGGACAGCAAGAGACCCAGTACTTC.